The 2 T cell receptor beta chains presented below share a single source sample, sequenced in a study of blood T cell repertoires in COVID-19. Sequencing was performed with immunoSEQ multiplex PCR; in TCRdb, only in-frame clones are kept and a portion is missing. This sample yields roughly 250,000 clones, of which about 86% are seen a single time; roughly 8.7% belongs to the top ten. Sequencing used peripheral blood. These receptors all stem from a middle-aged man with active or convalescent COVID-19.

V gene TRBV30 combines with J gene TRBJ2-3; no clear D gene. CDR1 GTSNPN and CDR2 SVGIG come from the germline V gene (reference sequence). Trimming took 4 bases from V and 1 from J, leaving 12 bases between them. The CDR3 covers 14 residues. CDR3 loop: CAWNIKSRTDTQYF. The DNA for the CDR3 is TGTGCCTGGAACATCAAGTCACGCACAGATACGCAGTATTTT.

To note about this clone: Other DNA sequences in the sample encode the same CDR3. J is TRBJ1-2 and V is TRBV5-1; 12 bases align to TRBD1. CDR1 SGHRS and CDR2 YFSETQ come from the germline V gene. CDR3 size: 14 residues. Trimming took 4 bases from V and 5 from J; bases not matched to a gene: 3. CDR3 nucleotides: TGCGCCAGCAGCCCGGGACAGGGGGCTTATGGCTACACCTTC. Translating it yields CASSPGQGAYGYTF.